This T cell receptor beta chain comes out of a study of T cells expressing NK-cell markers. General study results and limits: The leading position in the CD3+CD56-NKG2C+ fraction of a few donors also went to these clonotypes. The study did not resolve the HCMV specificity of expanded NKG2C+ T cell clones.

Germline V gene data show CDR1 as DFQATT and CDR2 as SNEGSKA (reference sequence). The CDR3 has 14 amino acids. Reanalyzing the 5' RACE reads, TCRdb keeps one entry per CDR3 protein, without DNA. Its table lists roughly 380,000 distinct CDR3 sequences. Notes on this clonotype: Its specificity is not known.

This clonotype originated in a man aged 18-69 years in good health. The V and J genes are TRBV20-1 and TRBJ1-2. The sequencing sample was made of blood T cells: a sorted CD56 or NKG2C T cell subset, CD4+ or CD8+ T cells, or bulk PBMC T cells (not recorded which). CDR3 region: CSARDIANNYGYTF.